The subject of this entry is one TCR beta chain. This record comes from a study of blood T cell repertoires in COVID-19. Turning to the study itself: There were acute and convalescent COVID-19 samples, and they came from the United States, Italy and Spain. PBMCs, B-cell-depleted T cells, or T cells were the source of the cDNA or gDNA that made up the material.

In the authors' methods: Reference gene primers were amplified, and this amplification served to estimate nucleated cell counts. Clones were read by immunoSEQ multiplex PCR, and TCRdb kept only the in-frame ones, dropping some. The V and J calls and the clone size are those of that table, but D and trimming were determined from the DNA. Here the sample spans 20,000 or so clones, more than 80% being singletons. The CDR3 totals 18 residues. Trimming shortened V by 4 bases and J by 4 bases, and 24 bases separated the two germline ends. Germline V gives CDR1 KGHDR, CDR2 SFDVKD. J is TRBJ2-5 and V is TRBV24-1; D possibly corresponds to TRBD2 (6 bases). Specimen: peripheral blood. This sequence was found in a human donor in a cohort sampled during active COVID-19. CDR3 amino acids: CATSDPRASGLLRETQYF. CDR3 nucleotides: TGTGCCACCAGTGACCCCCGTGCGTCGGGACTGTTGCGAGAGACCCAGTACTTC.